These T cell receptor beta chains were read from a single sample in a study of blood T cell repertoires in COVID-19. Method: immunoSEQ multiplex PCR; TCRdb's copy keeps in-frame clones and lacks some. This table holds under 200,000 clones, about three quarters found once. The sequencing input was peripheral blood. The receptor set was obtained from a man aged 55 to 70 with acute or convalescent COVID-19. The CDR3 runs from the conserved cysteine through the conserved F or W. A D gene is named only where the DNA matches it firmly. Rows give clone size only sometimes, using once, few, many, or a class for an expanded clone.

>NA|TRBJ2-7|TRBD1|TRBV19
CASSLDGQGTYEQYF
TGTGCCAGTAGTTTGGATGGACAGGGGACCTACGAGCAGTACTTC
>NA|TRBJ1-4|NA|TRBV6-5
CASSYSFLALNEKLFF
TGTGCCAGCAGTTACTCTTTCCTGGCTCTGAATGAAAAACTGTTTTTT
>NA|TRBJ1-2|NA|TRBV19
CASTHRGGDTANYGYTF
TGTGCCAGTACCCACCGTGGGGGGGACACCGCTAACTATGGCTACACCTTC
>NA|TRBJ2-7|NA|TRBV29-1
CSVVGDEQYF
TGCAGCGTTGTAGGGGACGAGCAGTACTTC
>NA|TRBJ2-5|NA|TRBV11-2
CASSLGGHFQETQYF
TGTGCCAGCAGCTTAGGGGGACACTTCCAAGAGACCCAGTACTTC
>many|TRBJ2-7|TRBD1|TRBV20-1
CSASPGTEKPTYEQYF
TGCAGTGCTAGTCCCGGGACAGAAAAGCCCACCTACGAGCAGTACTTC
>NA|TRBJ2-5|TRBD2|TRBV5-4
CASSLARMGLAEATQYF
TGTGCCAGCAGCTTGGCGAGAATGGGACTAGCAGAAGCGACCCAGTACTTC
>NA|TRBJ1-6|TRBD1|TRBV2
CASTPGRGQQPSSYNSPLHF
TGTGCCAGCACCCCCGGGCGGGGACAGCAACCTAGCTCCTATAATTCACCCCTCCACTTT
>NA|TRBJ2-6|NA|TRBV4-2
CASSQDRGAGANVLTF
TGTGCCAGCAGCCAAGATAGGGGTGCTGGGGCCAACGTCCTGACTTTC
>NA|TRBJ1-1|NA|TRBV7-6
CASSLNAGSSGEAFF
TGTGCCAGCAGCTTAAACGCAGGTTCCTCTGGTGAAGCTTTCTTT
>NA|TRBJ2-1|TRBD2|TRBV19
CASAIFGLAGGFSNEQFF
TGTGCCAGTGCCATCTTCGGACTAGCGGGGGGGTTCTCCAATGAGCAGTTCTTC
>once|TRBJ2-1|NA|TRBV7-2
CASSIRQGGGNEQFF
TGTGCCAGCAGCATACGACAGGGAGGAGGCAATGAGCAGTTCTTC
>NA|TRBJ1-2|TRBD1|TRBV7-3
CASSLTRQGGYDGYTF
TGTGCCAGCAGCTTAACTCGACAGGGTGGTTACGATGGCTACACCTTC
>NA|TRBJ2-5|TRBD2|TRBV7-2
CASSSLAGGQETQYF
TGTGCCAGCAGCTCACTAGCGGGGGGGCAAGAGACCCAGTACTTC
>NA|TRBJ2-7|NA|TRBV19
CASSNRDNYEQYF
TGTGCCAGTAGTAACAGGGATAACTACGAGCAGTACTTC
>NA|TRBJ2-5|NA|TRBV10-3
CAISEAGQKETQYF
TGTGCCATCAGTGAAGCAGGACAAAAAGAGACCCAGTACTTC
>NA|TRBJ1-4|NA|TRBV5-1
CASRSSGAQRDEKLFF
TGCGCCAGCAGATCCTCAGGGGCTCAGCGCGATGAAAAACTGTTTTTT
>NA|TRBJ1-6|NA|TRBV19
CAIRGRDNSPLHF
TGTGCCATCAGGGGCCGGGATAATTCACCCCTCCACTTT
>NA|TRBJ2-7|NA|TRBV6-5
CASSYSSRATYEQYF
TGTGCCAGCAGTTACTCGAGCAGGGCGACCTACGAGCAGTACTTC
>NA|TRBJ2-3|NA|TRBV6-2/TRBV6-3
CASSSPSTTDTQYF
TGTGCCAGCAGTTCCCCATCTACTACAGATACGCAGTATTTT
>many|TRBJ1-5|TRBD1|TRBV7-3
CASSLDQDRGHNQPQHF
TGTGCCAGCAGCTTAGATCAGGACAGGGGGCATAATCAGCCCCAGCATTTT
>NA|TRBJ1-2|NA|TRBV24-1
CATSDHNYGYTF
TGTGCCACCAGTGATCATAACTATGGCTACACCTTC
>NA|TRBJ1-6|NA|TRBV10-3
CAISEPTDTRLNSPLHF
TGTGCCATCAGTGAGCCGACGGACACCCGCCTTAATTCACCCCTCCACTTT
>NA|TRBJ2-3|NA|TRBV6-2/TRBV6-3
CASSSDSRSDTQYF
TGTGCCAGCAGTTCGGACAGCCGCTCGGATACGCAGTATTTT
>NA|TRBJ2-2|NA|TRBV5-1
CASSWGLSKTGELFF
TGCGCCAGCAGCTGGGGCCTCTCGAAGACCGGGGAGCTGTTTTTT
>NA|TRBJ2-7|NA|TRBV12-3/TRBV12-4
CASSHRTEQYF
TGTGCCAGCAGCCACAGGACAGAGCAGTACTTC
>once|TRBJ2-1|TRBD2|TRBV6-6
CASSPTSGEEQFF
TGTGCCAGCAGCCCTACTAGCGGGGAAGAGCAGTTCTTC
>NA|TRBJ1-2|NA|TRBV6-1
CASSGAWEDAHRGYTF
TGTGCCAGCAGTGGGGCGTGGGAGGACGCTCACCGGGGCTACACCTTC
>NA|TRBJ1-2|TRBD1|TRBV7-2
CASSIQGPARNTF
TGTGCCAGCAGCATACAGGGGCCCGCAAGGAACACCTTC
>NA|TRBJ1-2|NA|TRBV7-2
CASSLAPSYGYTF
TGTGCCAGCAGCTTAGCGCCCAGCTATGGCTACACCTTC
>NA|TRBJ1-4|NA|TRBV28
CASSLLGQEKLFF
TGTGCCAGCAGTTTACTCGGTCAAGAAAAACTGTTTTTT
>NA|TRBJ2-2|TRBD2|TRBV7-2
CASSLAGAITGELFF
TGTGCCAGCAGCCTAGCGGGGGCTATCACCGGGGAGCTGTTTTTT
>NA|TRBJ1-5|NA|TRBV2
CASRGGVSNQPQHF
TGTGCCAGCAGGGGGGGTGTTAGCAATCAGCCCCAGCATTTT
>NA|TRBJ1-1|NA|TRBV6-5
CASRPRGGQRTEAFF
TGTGCCAGCAGACCCCGGGGGGGGCAACGCACTGAAGCTTTCTTT
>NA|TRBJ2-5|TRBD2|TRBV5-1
CASSSGTSGYQETQYF
TGCGCCAGCAGCTCCGGGACTAGCGGATACCAAGAGACCCAGTACTTC
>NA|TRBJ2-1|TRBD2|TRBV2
CASSTTSGGDNEQFF
TGTGCCAGCAGTACGACTAGCGGGGGTGACAATGAGCAGTTCTTC
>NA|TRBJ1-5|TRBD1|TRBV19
CATRQGGQPQHF
TGTGCCACCAGACAGGGGGGTCAGCCCCAGCATTTT
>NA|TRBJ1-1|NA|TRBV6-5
CASSYSQGSTEAFF
TGTGCCAGCAGTTATTCCCAGGGGAGTACTGAAGCTTTCTTT
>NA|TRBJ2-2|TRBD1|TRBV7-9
CASSLGQGIGELFF
TGTGCCAGCAGCTTGGGACAGGGCATCGGGGAGCTGTTTTTT
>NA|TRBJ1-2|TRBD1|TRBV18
CASSPPHRDRVYGYTF
TGTGCCAGCTCACCACCACACCGGGACAGGGTTTATGGCTACACCTTC
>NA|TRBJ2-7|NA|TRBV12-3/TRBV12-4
CASSLYFAGEQYF
TGTGCCAGCAGTTTATATTTTGCGGGCGAGCAGTACTTC
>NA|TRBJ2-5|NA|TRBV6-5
CASRKDRFQETQYF
TGTGCCAGCAGGAAAGACAGGTTCCAAGAGACCCAGTACTTC
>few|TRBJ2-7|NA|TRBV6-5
CASSYSVSGMVYF
TGTGCCAGCAGTTACTCGGTATCAGGGATGGTATACTTC
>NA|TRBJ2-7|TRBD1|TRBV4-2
CASSQDFEGAGNEQYF
TGTGCCAGCAGCCAAGATTTTGAGGGGGCCGGGAACGAGCAGTACTTC
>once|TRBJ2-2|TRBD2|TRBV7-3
CASSSGTRGLAGELFF
TGTGCCAGCAGCTCCGGCACGCGGGGGTTGGCCGGGGAGCTGTTTTTT
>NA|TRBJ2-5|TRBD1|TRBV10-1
CASSVGRTGKETQYF
TGCGCCAGCAGTGTGGGTAGGACAGGAAAAGAGACCCAGTACTTC
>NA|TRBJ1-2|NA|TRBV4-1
CASSPPTGVGYTF
TGCGCCAGCAGCCCGCCTACCGGGGTAGGCTACACCTTC
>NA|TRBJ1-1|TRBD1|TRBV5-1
CASRGEWDRTRGTEAFF
TGCGCCAGCAGAGGGGAGTGGGACAGGACCCGAGGTACTGAAGCTTTCTTT
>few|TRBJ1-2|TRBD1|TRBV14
CASSPDRGVLVF
TGTGCCAGCAGCCCCGACAGGGGGGTTTTGGTCTTC
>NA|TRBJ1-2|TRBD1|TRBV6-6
CASSSTLTGGDYGYTF
TGTGCCAGCAGTTCCACACTGACAGGGGGAGACTATGGCTACACCTTC
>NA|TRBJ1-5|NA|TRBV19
CASRIDRNSNQPQHF
TGTGCCAGTAGAATAGACAGAAATAGCAATCAGCCCCAGCATTTT
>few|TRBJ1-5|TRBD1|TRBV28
CASSLRDRGQIQPQHF
TGTGCCAGCAGTTTACGGGACAGGGGGCAAATCCAGCCCCAGCATTTT
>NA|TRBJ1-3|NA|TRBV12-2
CASRSTRIAGNTIYF
TGTGCAAGTCGCTCGACACGAATCGCTGGAAACACCATATATTTT
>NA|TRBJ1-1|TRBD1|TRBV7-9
CASSPGDRGLTEAFF
TGTGCCAGCAGCCCCGGGGACAGGGGGCTTACTGAAGCTTTCTTT
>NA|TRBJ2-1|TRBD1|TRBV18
CASSPGQGFGEQFF
TGTGCCAGCTCACCGGGACAGGGGTTCGGAGAGCAGTTCTTC
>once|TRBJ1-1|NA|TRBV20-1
CSASVGANPEAFF
TGCAGTGCTAGTGTGGGGGCAAACCCCGAAGCTTTCTTT
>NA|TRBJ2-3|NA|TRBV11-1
CASSQTRDSPDTQYF
TGTGCCAGCAGCCAAACGCGGGACAGTCCAGATACGCAGTATTTT
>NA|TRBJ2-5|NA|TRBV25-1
CASSEYRKETQYF
TGTGCCAGCAGTGAATACAGGAAAGAGACCCAGTACTTC
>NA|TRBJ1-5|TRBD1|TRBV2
CASQGQGGQPQHF
TGTGCCAGCCAAGGACAGGGCGGGCAGCCCCAGCATTTT